The T cell receptor beta chain under discussion was sequenced for a study of T-cell reconstitution after alpha-beta-depleted transplantation in children. Only a few counts were recorded for this clonotype. Construction of the TCRbeta library involved unique molecular identifiers. MiXCR, applied by TCRdb to the PCR reads, yields one record per CDR3 protein. The sample lists roughly 610,000 distinct CDR3 sequences; 8% to 11% were seen once. V lost 5 bases, J lost 3 bases, and 11 bases stayed unmatched. CDR3 length: 15 residues. Germline V gene sequence: CDR1 DFQATT, CDR2 SNEGSKA (reference sequence). This sample comprised PBMCs from the stem cell graft donor, obtained from the stem cell graft. The chain employs TRBV20-1 and TRBJ2-3; 7 positions agree with TRBD2. This sequence was found in a human donor who donated a stem cell graft to a child with acute myeloid leukemia. DNA for the CDR3: TGCAGTGCTGGTGACCCATGGGAGGGGACAGATACGCAGTATTTT. This encodes CSAGDPWEGTDTQYF.